Below are 14 T cell receptor beta chains sequenced from a single sample in a study of OX40 agonist ivuxolimab in advanced cancers. Only in-frame clones appear in the TCRdb table, and some are missing; sequencing was by immunoSEQ multiplex PCR. The sample shows 45,000 to 70,000 clones, about 88% of them seen only once. The sequences come from CD4+ or CD8+ T cells sorted from blood, collected in a trial of the OX40 agonist ivuxolimab. Receptor source: an adult with an advanced solid tumor such as melanoma, head and neck, liver or kidney cancer.

This sequence joins TRBV9 and TRBJ2-1; 11 positions agree with TRBD2. Losses at the gene ends were 3 bases for V and 8 bases for J; bases not matched to a gene: 13. CDR1 and CDR2 from the germline V gene are SGDLS and YYNGEE. The CDR3 covers 17 residues. CDR3 sequence: CASSETTGLAERDEQFF. Here the CDR3 DNA reads TGTGCCAGCAGCGAAACGACGGGACTAGCGGAACGGGATGAGCAGTTCTTC.

The chain employs TRBV6-6 and TRBJ1-2, with D unclear. The CDR3 sequence is 13 residues long. Trimming stripped 0 bases from V and 8 bases from J, with 10 bases between. Germline assignment: CDR1 MNHNY and CDR2 SVGAGI (reference sequence). CDR3 region: CASSYSSDGGYTF. CDR3 DNA sequence: TGTGCCAGCAGTTACTCGAGTGACGGCGGCTACACCTTC.

The CDR3 coding sequence is TGTGCCCGGGACAGGGGAGGAGATACGCAGTATTTT. Translated, it gives CARDRGGDTQYF. This rearrangement joins TRBV30 to TRBJ2-3, with 10 bases lining up with TRBD1. The junction had 4 bases not matched to a gene; V was cut back by 8 bases and J by 5 bases. The CDR3 loop spans 12 amino acids. CDR1 is GTSNPN and CDR2 is SVGIG in the germline V gene (reference sequence). Full variable domain (outside the CDR3, taken from reference TRBV30 and TRBJ2-3): SQTIHQWPATLVQPVGSPLSLECTVEGTSNPNLYWYRQAAGRGLQLLFYSVGIGQISSEVPQNLSASRPQDRQFILSSKKLLLSDSGFYLCARDRGGDTQYFGPGTRLTVL.

Only a few counts were recorded for this clone. The rearrangement links TRBV29-1 to TRBJ1-1, with D possibly TRBD1 on 5 matching bases. Germline values: CDR1 SQVTM, CDR2 ANQGSEA. CDR3 length: 14 amino acids. Trimming left V 6 bases short and J 0 bases short, with 14 bases between. CDR3 coding DNA: TGCAGCGTCCTCGGGGGGACTATGAACACTGAAGCTTTCTTT. It encodes CSVLGGTMNTEAFF.

This clone was detected only a few times. The chain carries TRBV5-1 and TRBJ2-7; 10 positions agree with TRBD1. The CDR3 loop spans 14 amino acids. Germline trimming cut 7 bases from V and 3 bases from J; bases unmatched to any gene: 7. Germline values: CDR1 SGHRS, CDR2 YFSETQ. CDR3 sequence reads: CASGFGTGDYEQYF. CDR3 bases: TGCGCCAGCGGTTTCGGGACAGGGGACTACGAGCAGTACTTC.

The chain is built from TRBV10-3 and TRBJ2-7; a possible D gene is TRBD1 (6 bases). The CDR3 runs 15 residues. V was shortened by 5 bases and J by 5 bases, with 19 bases between the two germline ends. Germline assignment: CDR1 ENHRY and CDR2 SYGVKD. CDR3 sequence reads: CAISPQRGNLDEQYF. In DNA, the CDR3 is TGTGCCATCAGTCCCCAGAGGGGGAATCTGGACGAGCAGTACTTC.

The chain combines TRBV30 with TRBJ2-5; a possible D gene is TRBD2 (5 bases). The CDR3 sequence is 13 residues long. V dropped 4 bases and J dropped 2 bases, with 11 bases sitting between them. The germline gives CDR1 GTSNPN, CDR2 SVGIG (reference sequence). The CDR3 is CAWTGWGQETQYF. In DNA, the CDR3 is TGTGCCTGGACGGGATGGGGACAAGAGACCCAGTACTTC.

The rearrangement uses TRBV18 and TRBJ2-1, with D uncertain. The CDR3 extends over 14 amino acids. Germline V CDR1 and CDR2: KGHSH, LQKENI. The germline V and J ends were trimmed by 3 bases and 6 bases, with 12 bases remaining between them. CDR3 loop: CASSPIPLGNEQFF. CDR3 in DNA: TGTGCCAGCTCACCGATCCCCCTGGGCAATGAGCAGTTCTTC.

The rearrangement joins TRBV6-5 to TRBJ2-5; TRBD2 agrees at 7 bases. This CDR3 is built from 13 residues. The trim removed 0 bases at V and 5 bases at J, leaving 0 bases unmatched. Germline V lookup: CDR1 MNHEY, CDR2 SVGAGI. The CDR3 region is CASSYSGGETQYF. CDR3 DNA: TGTGCCAGCAGTTACTCGGGGGGGGAGACCCAGTACTTC.

The V gene is TRBV30, the J gene TRBJ1-2; D gene unclear. CDR3 size: 14 residues. The germline V and J ends were trimmed by 1 base and 1 base, with 10 bases remaining between them. Looked up from germline, CDR1 is GTSNPN and CDR2 is SVGIG (reference sequence). The DNA for the CDR3 is TGTGCCTGGAGTGGGCTCGCTGGTAACTATGGCTACACCTTC. It encodes CAWSGLAGNYGYTF.

The sample holds one count of this clone. This CDR3 is CASSPPSLQEKKAFF. CDR3 nucleotides: TGTGCCAGCAGCCCCCCAAGTTTACAGGAGAAAAAAGCTTTCTTT. The chain couples TRBV7-9 to TRBJ1-1; tentative D call: TRBD1 (5 bases). This CDR3 comprises 15 residues. Per germline, CDR1 SEHNR and CDR2 FQNEAQ (reference sequence). The V end lost 5 bases, the J end lost 9 bases, and 22 bases lay between the germline ends.

In regard to this clone: The same CDR3 can be traced to other DNA sequences in this sample. The V and J genes are TRBV20-1 and TRBJ2-3; D remains ambiguous. Trimming cost V 1 base and J 3 bases, with 2 bases left between them. Germline V gene sequence: CDR1 DFQATT, CDR2 SNEGSKA (reference sequence). The length of the CDR3 is 11 residues. In DNA form, the CDR3 reads TGCAGTGCTAGAGGGACAGATACGCAGTATTTT. Amino acids: CSARGTDTQYF.

This chain joins TRBV4-1 and TRBJ2-7; 10 bases are a match to TRBD1. This CDR3 spans 15 amino acids. Trimming at V came to 1 base and at J to 4 bases, leaving 4 bases not matched to a gene. Germline V CDR1 and CDR2: MGHRA, YSYEKL. CDR3 sequence reads: CASSQGRTGGYEQYF. In nucleotides, the CDR3 is TGCGCCAGCAGCCAAGGAAGGACAGGGGGTTACGAGCAGTACTTC.

This chain connects TRBV5-1 to TRBJ2-6; no firm D call. The CDR3 covers 15 residues. Trimming stripped 0 bases from V and 4 bases from J, with 8 bases between. Germline V CDR1 and CDR2: SGHRS, YFSETQ. The CDR3 here is CASSLASLGANVLTF. CDR3 DNA sequence: TGCGCCAGCAGCTTGGCCTCACTGGGGGCCAACGTCCTGACTTTC.